The TCR beta chain under discussion was sequenced for a study of tumor-infiltrating lymphocytes in primary liver carcinoma. Study background: Surgical resection served as treatment for the primary liver carcinoma of these patients. Lesions, classed as T1-T3 N0M0, spanned 4.2 to 10 cm across. Men as well as women, aged 30 to 69 years, made up the patients. Study-wide findings and caveats: Tumor specimens were characterized by a significantly higher top-250-clone fraction than blood (p = 0.039).

Unsorted whole blood supplied the blood RNA, and germline DNA was isolated too. The CDR3 is made up of 18 amino acids. CDR1 is GTSNPN and CDR2 is SVGIG in the germline V gene (reference sequence). Trimming shortened V by 4 bases and J by 8 bases, and 29 bases separated the two germline ends. Researchers generated TCR beta cDNA from roughly 510 ng of total RNA, relying on a constant-region primer. Investigators got TCR beta libraries out of three nested multiplex PCR rounds, done with slightly modified ARM-PCR. Investigators reported that the first two PCR rounds, at roughly 11 cycles each, used TRBV1-TRBV30 forward primers with a C-beta reverse primer. Using its own MiXCR run on the multiplex PCR reads, TCRdb lists one record per CDR3 protein. This sample yields more than 150,000 distinct CDR3 sequences, of which 60% are seen a single time; about 72% belongs to the top ten. Note on this clonotype: As yet, its antigen is unknown.

The specimen was peripheral blood. The clonotype originates from a man aged 35-49 years with primary liver carcinoma and hepatitis B virus infection. The chain recombines TRBV30 with TRBJ1-4; tentatively, D is TRBD1 (5 bases). CDR3: CAWNTGTRGNQPGEKLFF. In nucleotides, the CDR3 is TGTGCCTGGAATACCGGGACTAGAGGGAACCAACCGGGGGAAAAACTGTTTTTT.